These 16 T cell receptor beta chains came from one sample sequenced in a study of identical twins. TCRdb reprocessed the 5' RACE reads via MiXCR and lists one record per CDR3 protein. Among 1.5 million to 2 million distinct CDR3 sequences listed, less than 35% were seen once. Material: cord blood. These receptors all stem from a newborn girl in good health.

This clonotype has a handful of counts. This chain links TRBV6-6 with TRBJ2-5; tentatively, D is TRBD2 (6 bases). Per germline, CDR1 MNHNY and CDR2 SVGAGI (reference sequence). Trimming took off 2 bases at V and 11 bases at J, with 27 bases between the two ends. The CDR3 loop spans 17 amino acids. Here the CDR3 DNA reads TGTGCCAGCAGTTACCGTATAGCGGATAAATTCCACAATGAGCAGTACTTC. This translates into CASSYRIADKFHNEQYF.

This clonotype was observed a handful of times. At one end, the junction sequence differs from germline, possibly due to a read error. The chain combines TRBV6-5 with TRBJ1-2, with D unresolved. This CDR3 contains 12 residues. CDR1 is MNHEY, CDR2 SVGAGI, per germline. For the CDR3, the DNA is TGTGTCAGCAGTTCCAGGACCTATGGCTACACCTTC. It yields the protein CVSSSRTYGYTF.

This clonotype appeared a few times. The chain uses TRBV20-1 and TRBJ2-3; 8 nucleotides line up with TRBD1. J gave up 3 bases and V 0 bases, and 8 bases lay outside the gene matches. Germline V gene sequence: CDR1 DFQATT, CDR2 SNEGSKA (reference sequence). The CDR3 covers 16 residues. The CDR3 region is CSARDSGQGATDTQYF. The CDR3 coding sequence is TGCAGTGCTAGAGATTCCGGACAGGGAGCGACAGATACGCAGTATTTT.

This clonotype was recorded a few times. The gene calls are TRBV20-1 and TRBJ1-2; D unresolved. The germline gives CDR1 DFQATT, CDR2 SNEGSKA (reference sequence). The V and J ends lost 0 bases and 2 bases respectively, with 10 bases between them. The CDR3 spans 14 residues. CDR3 region: CSARDGEKNYGYTF. CDR3 sequence (DNA): TGCAGTGCTAGAGACGGAGAGAAAAACTATGGCTACACCTTC.

This clonotype was seen many times. Written as DNA, the CDR3 is TGTGCCAGCAGCAAGACTAGCGGGAGTTGTGAGCAGTTCTTC. This translates into CASSKTSGSCEQFF. The rearrangement uses TRBV21-1 and TRBJ2-1; no DNA check was done on the table's D call, TRBD2. TRBV21-1 is shown as a pseudogene. The CDR3 totals 14 residues.

This clonotype was found many times. The V and J genes are TRBV6-1 and TRBJ1-5, with no clear D. CDR1 MNHNS and CDR2 SASEGT come from the germline V gene. CDR3 length equals 11 residues. The ends were cut back, 5 bases at V and 4 bases at J, with 3 bases in the middle. CDR3 amino acids: CASSRNQPQHF. CDR3 nucleotides: TGTGCCAGCAGTAGGAATCAGCCCCAGCATTTT.

This clonotype was detected only a few times. J is TRBJ2-3 and V is TRBV9, with 9 bases fitting TRBD1. The CDR3 is 16 residues long. Looked up from germline, CDR1 is SGDLS and CDR2 is YYNGEE. Trimming removed 4 bases from V and 2 bases from J; junction bases left unmatched: 8. CDR3 DNA sequence: TGTGCCAGCAGCTACGGACAGGGGTTGAACACAGATACGCAGTATTTT. This translates into CASSYGQGLNTDTQYF.

There are a few counts of this clonotype. The rearrangement links TRBV28 to TRBJ2-5; 7 positions match TRBD2. The length of the CDR3 is 15 residues. In germline, CDR1 is MDHEN, CDR2 SYDVKM. V shed 3 bases, J shed 0 bases, and the junction held 4 bases outside the gene matches. The chain's CDR3 is CASSFLAVYQETQYF. CDR3 DNA: TGTGCCAGCAGTTTTCTAGCGGTCTACCAAGAGACCCAGTACTTC.

This chain uses TRBV4-2 with TRBJ2-5; D is unresolved. Germline V gives CDR1 LGHNA, CDR2 YNFKEQ. The CDR3 loop spans 12 amino acids. V was clipped by 6 bases and J by 11 bases, with 16 bases between them. The CDR3 sequence: CASSRYLDVQYF. The CDR3 DNA follows: TGTGCCAGCAGTCGTTACCTCGACGTGCAGTACTTC.

This clonotype was seen more than once but under ten times. The chain recombines TRBV18 with TRBJ1-2; D is unresolved. Germline V lookup: CDR1 KGHSH, CDR2 LQKENI. Deletions cut 3 bases from V and 3 bases from J, with 5 bases between. The CDR3 sequence is 12 residues long. CDR3 DNA sequence: TGTGCCAGCTCACCGCACCACTATGGCTACACCTTC. Protein product: CASSPHHYGYTF.

V gene TRBV20-1 combines with J gene TRBJ2-3; D gene ambiguous. CDR3 length: 12 amino acids. V lost 0 bases and J 5 bases, leaving 6 bases between the germline ends. CDR1 DFQATT and CDR2 SNEGSKA come from the germline V gene (reference sequence). The CDR3 loop reads CSAREGVDTQYF. The DNA for the CDR3 is TGCAGTGCTAGAGAGGGTGTAGATACGCAGTATTTT.

On this clonotype itself: This may stem from a read error, because a much larger clone lies one nucleotide away. The chain employs TRBV29-1 and TRBJ2-1; 8 nucleotides line up with TRBD2. Trimming cost V 7 bases and J 4 bases; bases outside gene matches: 6. This CDR3 spans 13 amino acids. The germline V gene has CDR1 SQVTM and CDR2 ANQGSEA. In DNA, the CDR3 is TGCAGCGCGATTAGCGGGACATACAATGAGCAGTTCTTC. This gives the protein CSAISGTYNEQFF.

The genes are TRBV6-5 and TRBJ1-6; possible D gene TRBD1, 5 bases. CDR1 and CDR2 (germline): MNHEY, SVGAGI. The CDR3 sequence is 14 residues long. The ends were cut back, 2 bases at V and 5 bases at J, with 7 bases in the middle. CDR3 amino acids: CASSYRGDNSPLHF. The CDR3 coding sequence is TGTGCCAGCAGTTACCGAGGGGATAATTCACCCCTCCACTTT.

The chain links TRBV20-1 to TRBJ2-2; 7 nucleotides agree with TRBD1. This CDR3 comprises 17 residues. Germline values: CDR1 DFQATT, CDR2 SNEGSKA (reference sequence). The ends lost 3 bases at V and 7 bases at J; junction bases unmatched: 17. The CDR3 loop reads CSARGLDRERASGELFF. The CDR3 bases are TGCAGTGCTAGGGGGCTCGACAGGGAAAGGGCTAGCGGGGAGCTGTTTTTT.

V gene TRBV10-3 combines with J gene TRBJ1-5; D is ambiguous. CDR1 is ENHRY, CDR2 SYGVKD, per germline. CDR3 length: 13 amino acids. V lost 8 bases, J lost 2 bases, and 10 bases lay in between. Here the CDR3 reads CAIGQDRNQPQHF. The CDR3 DNA sequence: TGTGCCATCGGCCAGGACCGCAATCAGCCCCAGCATTTT.

This clonotype was counted a single time. The gene calls are TRBV5-1 and TRBJ2-5, with D tentatively TRBD2 (6 bases). The CDR3 extends over 14 amino acids. The V and J ends lost 4 bases and 2 bases respectively, with 12 bases between them. Germline V gene data show CDR1 as SGHRS and CDR2 as YFSETQ. CDR3 residues: CASSPSTRQETQYF. In nucleotides, the CDR3 is TGCGCCAGCAGCCCTTCGACTAGGCAAGAGACCCAGTACTTC. Variable domain in full (rest from reference TRBV5-1 and TRBJ2-5): KAGVTQTPRYLIKTRGQQVTLSCSPISGHRSVSWYQQTPGQGLQFLFEYFSETQRNKGNFPGRFSGRQFSNSRSEMNVSTLELGDSALYLCASSPSTRQETQYFGPGTRLLVL.